The 6 T cell receptor beta chains listed next were all sequenced from one sample in a study of CD8 T cells in ankylosing spondylitis. Broader study findings: Among TCR beta sequences, a motif of under ten highly homologous variants appeared characteristic of ankylosing spondylitis blood.

These receptors lack a known antigen. TCRdb reprocessed the 5' RACE reads with MiXCR, giving one entry per CDR3 protein. Here the sample spans 500,000 or so distinct CDR3 sequences, less than 6% being singletons. The material sequenced was blood, either unsorted or a sorted T cell fraction (not recorded which). These receptors were taken from a male donor with ankylosing spondylitis.

The chain has TRBV4-3 and TRBJ2-3, with TRBD1 as a possible D gene (8 bases). The germline gives CDR1 LGHNA, CDR2 YSLEER. V shed 0 bases and J shed 8 bases, with 21 bases lying between them. This CDR3 is 17 amino acids long. The CDR3 DNA follows: TGCGCCAGCAGCCAAGACCGGACAGGGCCGGGGGGAATTACGCAGTATTTT. Residues: CASSQDRTGPGGITQYF.

This clonotype appeared many times. This rearrangement joins TRBV7-9 to TRBJ1-1; D is uncertain. V was shortened by 4 bases and J by 10 bases, with 16 bases between the two germline ends. Germline V gene sequence: CDR1 SEHNR, CDR2 FQNEAQ (reference sequence). The CDR3 consists of 13 residues. CDR3 DNA sequence: TGTGCCAGCAGCTCCCTCGAACGCCACCGAGCTTTCTTT. This codes for CASSSLERHRAFF.

This clonotype appeared many times. This chain connects TRBV29-1 to TRBJ2-7; D is possibly TRBD2 (5 bases). The CDR3 consists of 11 residues. With 4 bases removed from V and 7 bases from J, the gap between germline ends came to 11 bases. Germline lookup yields CDR1 SQVTM and CDR2 ANQGSEA. The CDR3 coding sequence is TGCAGCGTTGGAGGACCGGGAGAGCAGTACTTC. Protein sequence: CSVGGPGEQYF.

This clonotype was recorded at least ten times. This rearrangement joins TRBV7-2 to TRBJ1-2; 7 bases are shared with TRBD1. Germline values: CDR1 SGHTA, CDR2 FQGNSA. The CDR3 spans 16 residues. The ends lost 1 base at V and 4 bases at J; junction bases unmatched: 9. The CDR3 sequence is CASSLDRRQGSYGYTF. The DNA of the CDR3 is TGTGCCAGCAGCTTAGACCGCCGACAGGGTTCCTATGGCTACACCTTC.

The sample holds many counts of this clonotype. The chain recombines TRBV10-3 with TRBJ2-1; 8 positions agree with TRBD2. With 4 bases clipped from V and 3 bases from J, the junction kept 8 bases outside the gene matches. Germline assignment: CDR1 ENHRY and CDR2 SYGVKD. The CDR3 has 16 amino acids. CDR3 in DNA: TGTGCCATCAGTGGAGTCTGGCGGGAGGACTACAATGAGCAGTTCTTC. Amino acids: CAISGVWREDYNEQFF.

The sample holds many counts of this clonotype. V is TRBV9 and J is TRBJ2-1; D is undetermined. V was shortened by 0 bases and J by 2 bases, with 6 bases between the two germline ends. Looked up from germline, CDR1 is SGDLS and CDR2 is YYNGEE. This CDR3 has 14 residues. CDR3 loop: CASSVGIAYNEQFF. The CDR3 nucleotides read TGTGCCAGCAGCGTAGGCATTGCCTACAATGAGCAGTTCTTC.